This T cell receptor (beta chain) was identified in a study of shared clonotypes between healthy human individuals. About the study: A donor's plate count was three for CD4 naive and three for CD4 memory; CD8 naive had two and CD8 memory one.

Every contributor of samples was a Caucasian grown-up residing in Nashville, Tennessee. Sequencing used immunoSEQ multiplex PCR; TCRdb keeps in-frame clones, though not all of them. The sample has over 950,000 clones; approximately 75% are singletons. Source material: memory CD4+ T cells from PBMCs. Subset noted: CD45RA-negative fraction. The sequence was collected from a man younger than 35 in good health. Some clones in this sample may be carry-over from other donors' samples.

In nucleotides, the CDR3 is TGCGCCAGCAGCTTGAACCCAGCGGGAGAGACCGGGGAGCTGTTTTTT. Translation: CASSLNPAGETGELFF. The chain combines TRBV5-1 with TRBJ2-2, with TRBD2 matching 8 bases. Trimming cost V 1 base and J 5 bases; bases outside gene matches: 7. Germline V lookup: CDR1 SGHRS, CDR2 YFSETQ. This CDR3 spans 16 amino acids.